These 17 T cell receptor beta chains were all obtained from the same sample, sequenced in a study of control samples from healthy donors and cancer patients. Sequencing was performed with immunoSEQ multiplex PCR; in TCRdb, only in-frame clones are kept and a portion is missing. The sample has about 160,000 clones; 70% to 90% are singletons. Input material: blood. These receptors all stem from a man aged 25 to 40 in good health.

The chain joins TRBV3-1 (or the pseudogene TRBV3-2) to TRBJ2-1; a possible D gene is TRBD2 (6 bases). Germline CDR1 is LGHDT and CDR2 is YNNKEL (reference sequence). The CDR3 spans 14 residues. V dropped 6 bases and J dropped 6 bases, with 15 bases sitting between them. The CDR3 protein is CASSGDSRTNEQFF. CDR3 DNA: TGTGCCAGCAGTGGGGACTCGAGGACCAATGAGCAGTTCTTC.

This chain connects TRBV30 to TRBJ2-2; no clear D gene. Germline V gene data show CDR1 as GTSNPN and CDR2 as SVGIG (reference sequence). This CDR3 has 12 amino acids. V lost 2 bases and J lost 6, with 7 bases in between. The CDR3 protein is CAWSKGSGELFF. For the CDR3, the DNA is TGTGCCTGGAGTAAAGGGTCCGGGGAGCTGTTTTTT.

V gene TRBV5-1 combines with J gene TRBJ1-2, with D perhaps TRBD1 (6 bases). V lost 1 base and J 5 bases, leaving 18 bases between the germline ends. The V gene's germline CDR1 is SGHRS and CDR2 YFSETQ. This CDR3 has 16 residues. This chain's CDR3 is CASSLRTGAGDYGYTF. As DNA, the CDR3 is TGCGCCAGCAGCTTGAGGACGGGGGCCGGGGATTATGGCTACACCTTC.

In its sample, this clone was seen a few times. The chain links TRBV6-2 or TRBV6-3 to TRBJ2-7; D may correspond to TRBD1 or TRBD2 (5 bases each). CDR1 and CDR2 from the germline V gene are MNHEY and SVGEGT. The ends were cut back, 6 bases at V and 5 bases at J, with 26 bases in the middle. CDR3 length equals 17 residues. The chain's CDR3 is CASSLTTTVGVKDEQYF. In DNA, the CDR3 is TGTGCCAGCAGCCTAACGACGACAGTCGGGGTAAAGGACGAGCAGTACTTC.

This sequence joins TRBV5-1 and TRBJ2-7; 12 bases match TRBD1. V lost 3 bases, J lost 5 bases, and 3 bases stayed unmatched. This CDR3 spans 14 amino acids. The germline CDR1 and CDR2 sequences are SGHRS and YFSETQ. CDR3 nucleotide sequence: TGCGCCAGCAGCTCGGGACAGGGGGCTGACGAGCAGTACTTC. Protein product: CASSSGQGADEQYF.

J is TRBJ2-6 and V is TRBV19; D is uncertain. This CDR3 is 16 amino acids long. Germline V lookup: CDR1 LNHDA, CDR2 SQIVND (reference sequence). The ends were cut back, 8 bases at V and 0 bases at J, with 14 bases in the middle. CDR3 sequence reads: CASLMGSSSGANVLTF. The CDR3 DNA reads as TGTGCCAGTTTGATGGGCTCTAGCTCTGGGGCCAACGTCCTGACTTTC.

V gene TRBV6-5 combines with J gene TRBJ2-2; D might be TRBD1 (5 bases). Germline V gives CDR1 MNHEY, CDR2 SVGAGI. V dropped 6 bases and J dropped 8 bases, with 16 bases sitting between them. The CDR3 length is 14 residues. CDR3: CASSSDSNSGELFF. CDR3 nucleotides: TGTGCCAGCAGCTCCGACAGTAACTCGGGGGAGCTGTTTTTT.

V usage is TRBV11-2 and J usage is TRBJ2-3, with D hard to call. This CDR3 is 13 amino acids long. Germline V gene sequence: CDR1 SGHAT, CDR2 FQNNGV. V was pared by 3 bases and J by 2 bases, with 6 bases between. The CDR3 spells CASSFVVTDTQYF. The DNA for the CDR3 is TGTGCCAGCAGCTTCGTCGTCACAGATACGCAGTATTTT. Using reference TRBV11-2 and TRBJ2-3 for the parts outside the CDR3, the full variable domain is EAGVAQSPRYKIIEKRQSVAFWCNPISGHATLYWYQQILGQGPKLLIQFQNNGVVDDSQLPKDRFSAERLKGVDSTLKIQPAKLEDSAVYLCASSFVVTDTQYFGPGTRLTVL.

This chain links TRBV4-2 with TRBJ2-5, with 13 nucleotides matching TRBD2. The CDR3 is 17 amino acids. Germline loops: CDR1 LGHNA, CDR2 YNFKEQ. V was clipped by 2 bases and J by 4 bases; unmatched bases: 7. The CDR3 loop reads CASSQFETSGRAETQYF. In nucleotides, the CDR3 is TGTGCCAGCAGCCAATTCGAAACTAGCGGGAGGGCAGAGACCCAGTACTTC.

The V gene is TRBV19, the J gene TRBJ1-1; 7 nucleotides line up with TRBD1. The junction had 6 bases not matched to a gene; V was cut back by 4 bases and J by 7 bases. Germline CDR1 reads LNHDA; CDR2 reads SQIVND (reference sequence). The CDR3 sequence is 13 residues long. This CDR3 is CASSTRGFGEAFF. The CDR3 nucleotides are TGTGCCAGTAGTACCAGGGGGTTCGGTGAAGCTTTCTTT.

The chain carries TRBV5-1 and TRBJ1-6; 7 nucleotides line up with TRBD1. V lost 4 bases and J lost 5; bases outside the gene matches: 3. Per germline, CDR1 SGHRS and CDR2 YFSETQ. CDR3 size: 14 residues. The CDR3 DNA reads TGCGCCAGCAGCACCGGGACAGATAATTCACCCCTCCACTTT. Amino acids: CASSTGTDNSPLHF. The whole variable domain, filled in from reference TRBV5-1 and TRBJ1-6, reads KAGVTQTPRYLIKTRGQQVTLSCSPISGHRSVSWYQQTPGQGLQFLFEYFSETQRNKGNFPGRFSGRQFSNSRSEMNVSTLELGDSALYLCASSTGTDNSPLHFGNGTRLTVT.

V and J are TRBV10-3 and TRBJ2-7; D is uncertain. V was pared by 6 bases and J by 4 bases, with 10 bases between. Germline CDR1 and CDR2: ENHRY and SYGVKD. This CDR3 is built from 12 residues. CDR3 residues: CAISTGPYEQYF. The CDR3 nucleotides read TGTGCCATCAGCACGGGTCCTTACGAGCAGTACTTC.

The chain links TRBV18 to TRBJ2-3; TRBD2 aligns across 15 bases. Germline values: CDR1 KGHSH, CDR2 LQKENI. CDR3 length: 18 residues. V was pared by 3 bases and J by 0 bases, with 4 bases of the junction left unmatched. CDR3 sequence (DNA): TGTGCCAGCTCACCTTATGGGACTAGCGGGAGGAGCACAGATACGCAGTATTTT. Amino acids: CASSPYGTSGRSTDTQYF.

This rearrangement joins TRBV19 to TRBJ1-5; D unresolved. With 4 bases removed from V and 2 bases from J, the gap between germline ends came to 6 bases. Germline V CDR1 and CDR2: LNHDA, SQIVND (reference sequence). This CDR3 comprises 13 residues. The CDR3 sequence is CASSTQGNQPQHF. The DNA for the CDR3 is TGTGCCAGTAGTACTCAAGGCAATCAGCCCCAGCATTTT.

The gene calls are TRBV7-2 and TRBJ1-2; TRBD1 is a possible D gene (6 bases). The CDR3 totals 15 residues. The V end was cut by 5 bases, the J end by 4 bases, with 17 bases between. From germline, CDR1 is SGHTA and CDR2 FQGNSA. CDR3 amino acids: CASSPRTRGLYGYTF. The CDR3, as DNA: TGTGCCAGCAGCCCCCGGACCAGGGGCCTCTATGGCTACACCTTC. The full variable domain, its missing parts supplied by reference TRBV7-2 and TRBJ1-2, is GAGVSQSPSNKVTEKGKDVELRCDPISGHTALYWYRQSLGQGLEFLIYFQGNSAPDKSGLPSDRFSAERTGGSVSTLTIQRTQQEDSAVYLCASSPRTRGLYGYTFGSGTRLTVV.

The CDR3 reads CASSRLPGTVNEKLFF. CDR3 coding DNA: TGCGCCAGCAGCCGCCTACCCGGGACAGTTAATGAAAAACTGTTTTTT. J is TRBJ1-4 and V is TRBV4-1; 7 positions agree with TRBD1. Trimming at V came to 4 bases and at J to 4 bases, leaving 9 bases not matched to a gene. The CDR3 is 16 amino acids. Germline V lookup: CDR1 MGHRA, CDR2 YSYEKL.

The chain employs TRBV24-1 and TRBJ2-3; D may match TRBD1 or TRBD2 (6 bases each). CDR1 KGHDR and CDR2 SFDVKD come from the germline V gene. V shed 1 base and J shed 2 bases, with 9 bases lying between them. The CDR3 has 15 amino acids. CDR3 sequence reads: CATSDLGGTTDTQYF. The CDR3, as DNA: TGTGCCACCAGTGATTTAGGGGGGACCACAGATACGCAGTATTTT.